The 29 T cell receptor beta chains listed next were all sequenced from one sample in a study of T-cell memory formation after mild COVID-19. MiXCR, run by TCRdb on the 5' RACE reads, gives a single entry per CDR3 protein. The repertoire holds tens of thousands of distinct CDR3 sequences, with around a quarter as singletons. Input material: PBMCs or a T cell subset sorted from them (not recorded which). The source is a man younger than 35 who had mild COVID-19 (a few samples of this study predate the infection). Cell type and time point are not known.

The CDR3 DNA follows: TGTGCCAGCAGCGTAGCCCAGGGGAGTGATACCGGGGAGCTGTTTTTT. Its protein is CASSVAQGSDTGELFF. The V call is TRBV9, the J call TRBJ2-2, with a possible D match to TRBD1 (6 bases). The V end was cut by 0 bases, the J end by 5 bases, with 14 bases between. Germline V gene sequence: CDR1 SGDLS, CDR2 YYNGEE. The CDR3 runs to 16 residues.

The J gene is TRBJ2-3, the V gene TRBV30; D is perhaps TRBD1 (5 bases). The germline CDR1 and CDR2 sequences are GTSNPN and SVGIG (reference sequence). V was shortened by 4 bases and J by 4 bases, with 9 bases between the two germline ends. The CDR3 sequence is 12 residues long. CDR3: CAWTGIADTQYF. The CDR3 DNA reads TGTGCCTGGACAGGGATCGCAGATACGCAGTATTTT.

Only a few counts were recorded for this clonotype. The rearrangement joins TRBV12-3 or TRBV12-4 to TRBJ1-5, with D possibly TRBD1 on 5 matching bases. The CDR3 runs to 15 residues. Trimming removed 1 base from V and 2 bases from J, with 9 bases in between. CDR3 nucleotides: TGTGCCAGCAGTTTAGAGGGGCTAGGCAATCAGCCCCAGCATTTT. This translates into CASSLEGLGNQPQHF.

The chain recombines TRBV5-1 with TRBJ2-3; 9 nucleotides agree with TRBD1. The CDR3 consists of 14 residues. Germline V lookup: CDR1 SGHRS, CDR2 YFSETQ. V gave up 0 bases and J gave up 9 bases; unmatched junction bases: 5. The DNA of the CDR3 is TGCGCCAGCAGCTTGGGGACAGGGGTCAACACGCAGTATTTT. Amino acid sequence: CASSLGTGVNTQYF.

The chain links TRBV29-1 to TRBJ2-4; D gene uncertain. The CDR3 has 12 amino acids. Deletions cut 6 bases from V and 2 bases from J, with 8 bases between. Germline CDR1 reads SQVTM; CDR2 reads ANQGSEA. In DNA, the CDR3 is TGCAGCGTAGTGGGGTCCAAAAACATTCAGTACTTC. This gives the protein CSVVGSKNIQYF.

The gene calls are TRBV5-1 and TRBJ2-3, with TRBD2 matching 11 bases. CDR3 length: 19 amino acids. Per the germline V gene, CDR1 is SGHRS and CDR2 is YFSETQ. The V gene end was trimmed by 4 bases and the J gene end by 2 bases; junction bases not matched to a gene: 15. This CDR3 is CASSPEIFGLAGPTDTQYF. The CDR3 DNA reads TGCGCCAGCAGCCCCGAGATATTCGGACTAGCGGGTCCCACAGATACGCAGTATTTT.

The genes are TRBV19 and TRBJ2-7; D tentatively fits TRBD1 or TRBD2 (5 bases each). Germline V gene sequence: CDR1 LNHDA, CDR2 SQIVND (reference sequence). Trimming shortened V by 5 bases and J by 5 bases, and 19 bases separated the two germline ends. The CDR3 has 15 amino acids. The CDR3, as DNA: TGTGCCAGTAGTCCCGCCGGGACGCCCGCCGACGAGCAGTACTTC. Encoded protein: CASSPAGTPADEQYF.

The chain links TRBV6-6 to TRBJ2-7; no firm D call. Trimming pared 4 bases from V and 0 bases from J, leaving 10 bases between. This CDR3 contains 14 residues. CDR1 and CDR2 from the germline V gene are MNHNY and SVGAGI (reference sequence). CDR3 nucleotides: TGTGCCAGCAGTTTCCAAGCGAGCTCCTACGAGCAGTACGTC. Its translation is CASSFQASSYEQYV.

The rearrangement links TRBV2 to TRBJ2-1; no clear D. There are 12 residues in the CDR3. In germline, CDR1 is SNHLY, CDR2 FYNNEI. V was shortened by 11 bases and J by 7 bases, with 15 bases between the two germline ends. In nucleotides, the CDR3 is TGTGCCTGCCCTATTCGGCAGAATGAGCAGTTCTTC. It specifies CACPIRQNEQFF. The variable domain in full, completed from reference TRBV2 and TRBJ2-1, reads EPEVTQTPSHQVTQMGQEVILRCVPISNHLYFYWYRQILGQKVEFLVSFYNNEISEKSEIFDDQFSVERPDGSNFTLKIRSTKLEDSAMYFCACPIRQNEQFFGPGTRLTVL.

The chain recombines TRBV29-1 with TRBJ2-5; 10 nucleotides align to TRBD2. The CDR3 spans 14 residues. Germline assignment: CDR1 SQVTM and CDR2 ANQGSEA. Unmatched junction bases numbered 3, after V lost 0 bases and J lost 5 bases. CDR3 coding DNA: TGCAGCGTTGAAGATTCTAGCGGGGGCGAGACCCAGTACTTC. Encoded protein: CSVEDSSGGETQYF.

This clonotype was seen a few times. This chain joins TRBV5-1 and TRBJ2-1, with D unclear. The CDR3 is 15 residues long. Trimming cost V 1 base and J 0 bases, with 8 bases left between them. The germline gives CDR1 SGHRS, CDR2 YFSETQ. CDR3: CASSLSVLSYNEQFF. In nucleotides, the CDR3 is TGCGCCAGCAGCTTGTCAGTACTCTCCTACAATGAGCAGTTCTTC.

The chain links TRBV27 to TRBJ2-1; tentative D call: TRBD2 (5 bases). Trimming shortened V by 2 bases and J by 9 bases, and 11 bases separated the two germline ends. From germline, CDR1 is MNHEY and CDR2 SMNVEV (reference sequence). The CDR3 sequence is 13 residues long. CDR3 residues: CASSLRQAGEQFF. The DNA for the CDR3 is TGTGCCAGCAGTTTAAGGCAGGCGGGTGAGCAGTTCTTC.

The rearrangement links TRBV9 to TRBJ2-1, with 8 bases identical to TRBD2. V gave up 0 bases and J gave up 10 bases; unmatched junction bases: 6. The CDR3 is made up of 14 amino acids. Germline values: CDR1 SGDLS, CDR2 YYNGEE. This CDR3 reads CASSVAGGQWEQFF. The CDR3 DNA follows: TGTGCCAGCAGCGTAGCGGGGGGGCAGTGGGAGCAGTTCTTC.

This chain uses TRBV29-1 with TRBJ2-2, with D perhaps matching TRBD2 (6 bases). Germline CDR1 and CDR2: SQVTM and ANQGSEA. The CDR3 totals 13 residues. V was pared by 5 bases and J by 5 bases, with 12 bases between. CDR3 residues: CSVLGEETGELFF. As DNA, the CDR3 is TGCAGCGTTTTAGGGGAGGAAACCGGGGAGCTGTTTTTT.

The V gene is TRBV28, the J gene TRBJ2-1; TRBD2 is a possible D gene (6 bases). Germline CDR1 reads MDHEN; CDR2 reads SYDVKM. CDR3 length: 14 amino acids. The V and J ends lost 9 bases and 5 bases respectively, with 17 bases between them. In nucleotides, the CDR3 is TGTGCCAGGGGCCCCGGGGGACTCCACAATGAGCAGTTCTTC. It codes for CARGPGGLHNEQFF. The full variable domain, in which reference TRBV28 and TRBJ2-1 provide the parts outside the CDR3, is DVKVTQSSRYLVKRTGEKVFLECVQDMDHENMFWYRQDPGLGLRLIYFSYDVKMKEKGDIPEGYSVSREKKERFSLILESASTNQTSMYLCARGPGGLHNEQFFGPGTRLTVL.

J is TRBJ1-1 and V is TRBV6-5; 7 bases are shared with TRBD1. V shed 8 bases and J 3 bases; nucleotides not matched to a gene: 15. Germline assignment: CDR1 MNHEY and CDR2 SVGAGI. This CDR3 comprises 16 residues. This CDR3 is CASARDGSGGYTEAFF. The CDR3 bases are TGTGCCAGCGCTCGGGATGGGTCAGGGGGTTACACTGAAGCTTTCTTT.

The J gene is TRBJ2-5, the V gene TRBV6-5; perhaps TRBD1 as D (6 bases). There are 14 residues in the CDR3. The germline V gene encodes CDR1 MNHEY and CDR2 SVGAGI. Deletions cut 4 bases from V and 5 bases from J, with 14 bases between. CDR3 region: CASSSLQGTETQYF. The DNA for the CDR3 is TGTGCCAGCAGTTCCTTACAGGGAACGGAGACCCAGTACTTC.

V and J are TRBV28 and TRBJ2-5; TRBD1 is a possible D gene (6 bases). Looked up from germline, CDR1 is MDHEN and CDR2 is SYDVKM. Trimming cost V 3 bases and J 2 bases, with 10 bases left between them. CDR3 length equals 14 residues. The CDR3 DNA is TGTGCCAGCAGTTTTTACAGGGAACAAGAGACCCAGTACTTC. This translates into CASSFYREQETQYF.

The chain has TRBV6-4 and TRBJ2-3; D could derive from TRBD1 or TRBD2 (6 bases each). This CDR3 is built from 14 residues. The germline V gene encodes CDR1 MRHNA and CDR2 SNTAGT. Trimming stripped 3 bases from V and 3 bases from J, with 10 bases between. CDR3 nucleotides: TGTGCCAGCAGTGAGGGGGGCGCGACAGATACGCAGTATTTT. Residues: CASSEGGATDTQYF.

The chain links TRBV6-1 to TRBJ2-1, with 9 bases lining up with TRBD2. V lost 2 bases, J lost 8 bases, and 10 bases stayed unmatched. The V gene's germline CDR1 is MNHNS and CDR2 SASEGT. The CDR3 loop spans 16 amino acids. The CDR3: CASSERVAGGPDEQFF. DNA of the CDR3: TGTGCCAGCAGTGAACGGGTTGCGGGGGGGCCTGATGAGCAGTTCTTC.

V gene TRBV12-3 or TRBV12-4 combines with J gene TRBJ1-1; D is perhaps TRBD1 (5 bases). The CDR3 has 13 residues. V was clipped by 1 base and J by 4 bases, with 7 bases between them. CDR3 amino acids: CASSLGGTTEAFF. DNA of the CDR3: TGTGCCAGCAGTTTAGGCGGGACCACTGAAGCTTTCTTT.

This clonotype was counted between two and nine times. The J gene is TRBJ2-2, the V gene TRBV4-3; TRBD1 matches 9 bases. After removal of 1 base from V and 6 bases from J, the junction contained 9 bases not matched to a gene. The CDR3 consists of 17 residues. Germline CDR1 reads LGHNA; CDR2 reads YSLEER. DNA for the CDR3: TGCGCCAGCAGCCAAGTCCCACAGGGGGCCCAGTCCGGGGAGCTGTTTTTT. Encoded protein: CASSQVPQGAQSGELFF.

The chain recombines TRBV6-2 or TRBV6-3 with TRBJ2-6, with D hard to call. CDR1 is MNHEY, CDR2 SVGEGT, per germline. The V end was cut by 2 bases, the J end by 0 bases, with 8 bases between. This CDR3 comprises 16 residues. The CDR3: CASSYEVISGANVLTF. The CDR3 region has the DNA TGTGCCAGCAGTTACGAGGTCATCTCTGGGGCCAACGTCCTGACTTTC.

This clonotype was seen only a few times. The chain recombines TRBV3-1 with TRBJ2-1; 8 bases map to TRBD2. CDR1 is LGHDT, CDR2 YNNKEL, per germline (reference sequence). CDR3 length equals 18 residues. Unmatched junction bases numbered 7, after V lost 0 bases and J lost 0 bases. The CDR3 DNA is TGTGCCAGCAGCCAAGAAGGATCGCTAGCGGGCTCCTACAATGAGCAGTTCTTC. It encodes CASSQEGSLAGSYNEQFF.

The sample holds many counts of this clonotype. V is TRBV7-2 and J is TRBJ2-7; perhaps TRBD2 as D (6 bases). The germline V gene has CDR1 SGHTA and CDR2 FQGNSA. CDR3 length: 14 residues. Trimming shortened V by 5 bases and J by 5 bases, and 16 bases separated the two germline ends. CDR3 sequence reads: CASSLPSGANEQYF. The CDR3 nucleotides read TGTGCCAGCAGCCTCCCCTCGGGAGCCAACGAGCAGTACTTC.

This clonotype was detected a few times. The chain links TRBV7-9 to TRBJ2-3, with a possible D match to TRBD2 (6 bases). Per the germline V gene, CDR1 is SEHNR and CDR2 is FQNEAQ (reference sequence). V dropped 3 bases and J dropped 13 bases, with 11 bases sitting between them. The CDR3 consists of 11 residues. CDR3 region: CASSFFGGKYF. CDR3 DNA: TGTGCCAGCAGCTTCTTTGGAGGGAAGTATTTT. The full variable domain, rest sourced from reference TRBV7-9 and TRBJ2-3, is DTGVSQNPRHKITKRGQNVTFRCDPISEHNRLYWYRQTLGQGPEFLTYFQNEAQLEKSRLLSDRFSAERPKGSFSTLEIQRTEQGDSAMYLCASSFFGGKYFGPGTRLTVL.

The J gene is TRBJ2-1, the V gene TRBV12-3 or TRBV12-4; TRBD1 or TRBD2 may be the D gene (6 bases each). Trimming cost V 2 bases and J 5 bases, with 10 bases left between them. CDR3 length equals 14 residues. The CDR3 spells CASSLSGAHNEQFF. CDR3 bases: TGTGCCAGCAGTTTATCGGGGGCTCACAATGAGCAGTTCTTC.

This clonotype was picked up a small number of times. The genes are TRBV12-2 and TRBJ2-3; the D call in the table, TRBD2, was not verified against the DNA. TRBV12-2 is a pseudogene locus. This CDR3 region has 17 residues. CDR3 sequence (DNA): TGTGCAAGTCGCTCCCCTTGGGGGGGACTAGCGCGTCATACGCAGTATTTT. Its translation is CASRSPWGGLARHTQYF.

This chain links TRBV7-3 with TRBJ2-3; 8 positions match TRBD2. This CDR3 has 15 residues. Per germline, CDR1 SGHTA and CDR2 FQGTGA. Trimming at V came to 5 bases and at J to 4 bases, leaving 8 bases not matched to a gene. CDR3 region: CASSPRGGAPDTQYF. DNA of the CDR3: TGTGCCAGCAGCCCCCGGGGGGGGGCCCCAGATACGCAGTATTTT. The full variable domain, rest sourced from reference TRBV7-3 and TRBJ2-3, is GAGVSQTPSNKVTEKGKYVELRCDPISGHTALYWYRQSLGQGPEFLIYFQGTGAADDSGLPNDRFFAVRPEGSVSTLKIQRTERGDSAVYLCASSPRGGAPDTQYFGPGTRLTVL.